This TCR beta chain was sequenced in a study of shared clonotypes between healthy human individuals. The wider study: For every donor, three CD4 naive, three CD4 memory, two CD8 naive and one CD8 memory plates were used.

Germline V gives CDR1 LNHNV, CDR2 YYDKDF (reference sequence). Trimming shortened V by 1 base and J by 4 bases, and 10 bases separated the two germline ends. The length of the CDR3 is 14 residues. Assay execution took place at the deep level. Data came from immunoSEQ multiplex PCR; TCRdb stores just in-frame clones and leaves some out. The table lists approximately 1.9 million clones, 93% of them singletons. Naive-designated CD8 cells lacked CD45RO, were positively enriched for CCR7, and omitted terminally differentiated effector memory CD45RA+ cells. The V call is TRBV15, the J call TRBJ1-2; D not resolved. Sequencing was done on a sample of naive CD8+ T cells from PBMCs. The source is a man younger than 30 in good health. Some clones in this sample may be carry-over from other donors' samples. CDR3: CATSRAVTVYGYTF. The CDR3, as DNA: TGTGCCACCAGCAGAGCAGTGACCGTCTATGGCTACACCTTC.